The next 24 T cell receptor beta chains were all read from a single sample in a study of CD8 T cells in Susac syndrome. An input of roughly 0.45 to 1 ug of RNA was subjected to reverse transcription using random hexamers. TCRdb reprocessed the immunoSEQ multiplex PCR reads with MiXCR, giving one entry per CDR3 protein. Of about 83,000 distinct CDR3 sequences listed, roughly 96% are singletons. Sequencing was carried out using CD8+ T cells from PBMCs. The receptors stem from a human donor with Susac syndrome.

This chain connects TRBV5-6 to TRBJ1-1; D ambiguous. Germline CDR1 SGHDT, CDR2 YYEEEE. Trimming pared 3 bases from V and 4 bases from J, leaving 13 bases between. The CDR3 covers 14 residues. CDR3 amino acids: CASSSIYSGTEAFF. In DNA, the CDR3 is TGTGCCAGCAGCTCGATATACAGCGGCACTGAAGCTTTCTTT.

This clonotype was recorded a few times. The J gene is TRBJ2-6, the V gene TRBV7-9; unclear D gene. CDR3 length: 15 amino acids. V was cut by 1 base and J by 0 bases, with 4 bases left in between. CDR1 and CDR2 (germline): SEHNR, FQNEAQ (reference sequence). Here the CDR3 reads CASSLGSSGANVLTF. The CDR3 nucleotides are TGTGCCAGCAGCTTAGGTTCCTCTGGGGCCAACGTCCTGACTTTC.

The chain carries TRBV29-1 and TRBJ2-1; 9 bases fit TRBD2. CDR1 and CDR2 from the germline V gene are SQVTM and ANQGSEA. The length of the CDR3 is 16 residues. Trimming at V came to 1 base and at J to 3 bases, leaving 7 bases not matched to a gene. The CDR3 sequence: CSVEGLAETYYNEQFF. Written as DNA, the CDR3 is TGCAGCGTTGAAGGACTAGCGGAGACCTACTACAATGAGCAGTTCTTC.

This chain links TRBV28 with TRBJ2-6; D is ambiguous. Trimming took 2 bases from V and 0 from J, leaving 5 bases between them. Germline CDR1 MDHEN, CDR2 SYDVKM. The CDR3 is 15 amino acids. The DNA for the CDR3 is TGTGCCAGCAGTTTAATGGTCTCTGGGGCCAACGTCCTGACTTTC. This encodes CASSLMVSGANVLTF.

The chain couples TRBV7-9 to TRBJ2-7; D remains unclear. Trimming stripped 5 bases from V and 4 bases from J, with 12 bases between. The germline CDR1 and CDR2 sequences are SEHNR and FQNEAQ (reference sequence). There are 13 residues in the CDR3. In nucleotides, the CDR3 is TGTGCCAGCAGCCCGGCTCCTTTTTACGAGCAGTACTTC. Residues: CASSPAPFYEQYF.

This chain links TRBV19 with TRBJ2-7; 10 bases are a match to TRBD2. Germline CDR1 LNHDA, CDR2 SQIVND (reference sequence). The length of the CDR3 is 13 residues. The J segment lost 3 bases and the V segment lost 6 bases, leaving 2 bases of the junction unmatched. Here the CDR3 DNA reads TGTGCCAGTAGCCCTAGCGGGGGCTACGAGCAGTACTTC. This encodes CASSPSGGYEQYF.

The V call is TRBV27, the J call TRBJ1-2, with D possibly TRBD1 on 6 matching bases. Germline V gene lookup returns CDR1 MNHEY and CDR2 SMNVEV (reference sequence). The CDR3 is 14 residues long. V shed 2 bases and J shed 4 bases, with 11 bases lying between them. In nucleotides, the CDR3 is TGTGCCAGCAGTTTAAACAGGGAAAGCTATGGCTACACCTTC. It specifies CASSLNRESYGYTF.

The chain combines TRBV29-1 with TRBJ2-3; possible D gene TRBD2, 5 bases. Germline values: CDR1 SQVTM, CDR2 ANQGSEA. Trimming shortened V by 6 bases and J by 6 bases, and 13 bases separated the two germline ends. The CDR3 runs 12 residues. CDR3 sequence: CSVGTSWDTQYF. The DNA of the CDR3 is TGCAGCGTGGGAACTAGTTGGGATACGCAGTATTTT.

The rearrangement uses TRBV20-1 and TRBJ2-7; D is uncertain. V lost 0 bases and J 0 bases, leaving 9 bases between the germline ends. The CDR3 is made up of 14 amino acids. Germline CDR1 is DFQATT and CDR2 is SNEGSKA (reference sequence). CDR3 in amino acids: CSARDQGLSYEQYF. The DNA of the CDR3 is TGCAGTGCTAGAGATCAAGGGCTCTCCTACGAGCAGTACTTC.

The chain employs TRBV15 and TRBJ1-1, with D unclear. The germline CDR1 and CDR2 sequences are LNHNV and YYDKDF (reference sequence). The germline V and J ends were trimmed by 0 bases and 1 base, with 3 bases remaining between them. The CDR3 extends over 13 amino acids. The DNA for the CDR3 is TGTGCCACCAGCAGAGAGCGGAACACTGAAGCTTTCTTT. This translates into CATSRERNTEAFF.

This chain joins TRBV6-2 or TRBV6-3 and TRBJ2-7, with 8 bases that match TRBD2. Germline V CDR1 and CDR2: MNHEY, SVGEGT. The CDR3 runs 13 residues. The V segment lost 6 bases and the J segment 3 bases; nucleotides outside the gene matches: 4. In DNA form, the CDR3 reads TGTGCCAGCAGGACTAGCGAGATCTACGAGCAGTACTTC. Its translation: CASRTSEIYEQYF.

The chain couples TRBV7-9 to TRBJ1-1; D uncertain. This CDR3 is 12 amino acids long. Trimming removed 11 bases from V and 5 bases from J, with 15 bases in between. Per germline, CDR1 SEHNR and CDR2 FQNEAQ (reference sequence). CDR3 loop: CASEEVRTEAFF. Written as DNA, the CDR3 is TGTGCCTCCGAAGAGGTGCGAACTGAAGCTTTCTTT.

V is TRBV15 and J is TRBJ1-1, with D perhaps TRBD1 (5 bases). The V end was cut by 4 bases, the J end by 4 bases, with 16 bases between. The germline V gene encodes CDR1 LNHNV and CDR2 YYDKDF (reference sequence). The CDR3 contains 15 residues. The DNA for the CDR3 is TGTGCCACCAGCACCCTAAGAGGGGCGGGCACTGAAGCTTTCTTT. Amino acid sequence: CATSTLRGAGTEAFF.

The J gene is TRBJ2-7, the V gene TRBV12-3 or TRBV12-4, with D hard to call. CDR3 length: 14 residues. Trimming shortened V by 5 bases and J by 3 bases, and 14 bases separated the two germline ends. CDR3 DNA sequence: TGTGCCAGCAGTCCGCTCGGACGGGTCTACGAGCAGTACTTC. It specifies CASSPLGRVYEQYF.

This clonotype was counted only a few times. The chain employs TRBV5-4 and TRBJ2-3; D remains unclear. This CDR3 region has 12 residues. Germline V CDR1 and CDR2: SGHNT, YYREEE (reference sequence). The ends were cut back, 1 base at V and 3 bases at J, with 3 bases in the middle. The CDR3 region is CASSLSTDTQYF. CDR3 DNA sequence: TGTGCCAGCAGCTTGAGTACAGATACGCAGTATTTT.

V usage is TRBV2 and J usage is TRBJ2-1; the D is unclear. V lost 7 bases and J 4 bases, leaving 11 bases between the germline ends. Germline V lookup: CDR1 SNHLY, CDR2 FYNNEI. There are 13 residues in the CDR3. This chain's CDR3 is CASITTEYNEQFF. The CDR3 DNA follows: TGTGCCAGCATCACAACAGAATACAATGAGCAGTTCTTC.

The chain carries TRBV12-5 and TRBJ2-3; TRBD2 matches 8 bases. Trimming at V came to 6 bases and at J to 1 base, leaving 6 bases not matched to a gene. There are 15 residues in the CDR3. Germline V gene sequence: CDR1 LGHNT, CDR2 FRNRAP. The CDR3: CASGLLAGGTDTQYF. DNA for the CDR3: TGTGCTAGTGGGCTTCTAGCGGGTGGCACAGATACGCAGTATTTT.

The sample holds one count of this clonotype. This chain links TRBV28 with TRBJ2-7; D is unclear. This CDR3 is built from 14 residues. Germline V lookup: CDR1 MDHEN, CDR2 SYDVKM. The V gene lost 2 bases and the J gene lost 1 base, with 9 bases spanning the gap. CDR3: CASSLAVQSYEQYV. The CDR3 nucleotides read TGTGCCAGCAGTTTAGCCGTCCAGTCCTACGAGCAGTACGTC.

The chain uses TRBV20-1 and TRBJ2-3; 9 positions match TRBD2. CDR3 length equals 13 residues. Germline V gene sequence: CDR1 DFQATT, CDR2 SNEGSKA (reference sequence). The junction had 6 bases not matched to a gene; V was cut back by 5 bases and J by 6 bases. The CDR3 region is CSASQREADTQYF. CDR3 nucleotides: TGCAGTGCTTCCCAGCGGGAGGCCGATACGCAGTATTTT.

V usage is TRBV27 and J usage is TRBJ2-1; D might be TRBD1 (5 bases). CDR1 and CDR2 (germline): MNHEY, SMNVEV (reference sequence). Trimming removed 10 bases at V and 2 bases at J, with 18 bases between. CDR3 length: 15 amino acids. The CDR3 sequence is CATRTLLSTYNEQFF. In DNA, the CDR3 is TGTGCCACCCGGACACTATTGTCAACCTACAATGAGCAGTTCTTC.

The chain combines TRBV9 with TRBJ1-2; D is unclear. The CDR3 is made up of 14 amino acids. Trimming stripped 2 bases from V and 2 bases from J, with 10 bases between. Germline V gene lookup returns CDR1 SGDLS and CDR2 YYNGEE. The CDR3 sequence is CASSVGQENYGYTF. CDR3 coding DNA: TGTGCCAGCAGCGTTGGGCAGGAAAACTATGGCTACACCTTC.

Written as DNA, the CDR3 is TGCAGCGCCCCGGACCGCCAGAGGGGCACAGATACGCAGTATTTT. This encodes CSAPDRQRGTDTQYF. The chain joins TRBV29-1 to TRBJ2-3; D perhaps matches TRBD2 (5 bases). CDR1 and CDR2 (germline): SQVTM, ANQGSEA. Trimming removed 7 bases at V and 1 base at J, with 18 bases between. The CDR3 runs 15 residues.

This chain links TRBV9 with TRBJ2-4, with D possibly matching TRBD2 (6 bases). The CDR3 loop spans 13 amino acids. V lost 3 bases and J 4 bases, leaving 8 bases between the germline ends. Germline V gene sequence: CDR1 SGDLS, CDR2 YYNGEE. The CDR3 here is CASSAGGKNIQYF. CDR3 nucleotides: TGTGCCAGCAGCGCAGGAGGGAAAAACATTCAGTACTTC.

V usage is TRBV2 and J usage is TRBJ2-2; unclear D gene. V gave up 8 bases and J gave up 0 bases, with 7 bases separating them. This CDR3 is built from 13 residues. The germline V gene has CDR1 SNHLY and CDR2 FYNNEI. CDR3 protein: CASQHPNTGELFF. CDR3 bases: TGTGCCAGCCAACACCCGAACACCGGGGAGCTGTTTTTT.